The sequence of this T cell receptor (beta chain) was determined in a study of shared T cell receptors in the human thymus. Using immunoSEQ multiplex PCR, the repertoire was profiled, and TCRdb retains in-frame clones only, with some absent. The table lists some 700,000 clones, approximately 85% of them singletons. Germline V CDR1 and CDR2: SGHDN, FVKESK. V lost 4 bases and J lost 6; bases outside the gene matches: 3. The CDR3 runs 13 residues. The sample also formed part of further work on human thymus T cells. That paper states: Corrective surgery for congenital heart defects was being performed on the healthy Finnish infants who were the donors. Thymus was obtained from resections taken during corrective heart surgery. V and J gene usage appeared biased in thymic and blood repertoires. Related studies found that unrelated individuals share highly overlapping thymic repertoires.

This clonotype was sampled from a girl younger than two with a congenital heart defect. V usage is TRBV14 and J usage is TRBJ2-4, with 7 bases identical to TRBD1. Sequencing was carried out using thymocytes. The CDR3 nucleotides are TGTGCCAGCAGCCCTCGGACAGGAAACATTCAGTACTTC. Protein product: CASSPRTGNIQYF.